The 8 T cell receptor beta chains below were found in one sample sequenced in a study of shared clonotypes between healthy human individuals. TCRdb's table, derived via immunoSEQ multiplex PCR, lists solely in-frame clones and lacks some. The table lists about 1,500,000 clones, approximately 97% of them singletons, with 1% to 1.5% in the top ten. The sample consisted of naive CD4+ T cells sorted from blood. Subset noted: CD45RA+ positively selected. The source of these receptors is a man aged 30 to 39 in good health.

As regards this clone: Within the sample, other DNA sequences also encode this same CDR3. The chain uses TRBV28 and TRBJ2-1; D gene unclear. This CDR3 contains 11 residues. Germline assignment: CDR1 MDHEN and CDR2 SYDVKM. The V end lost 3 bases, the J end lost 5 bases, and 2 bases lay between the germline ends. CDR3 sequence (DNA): TGTGCCAGCAGTTTGAACAATGAGCAGTTCTTC. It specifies CASSLNNEQFF.

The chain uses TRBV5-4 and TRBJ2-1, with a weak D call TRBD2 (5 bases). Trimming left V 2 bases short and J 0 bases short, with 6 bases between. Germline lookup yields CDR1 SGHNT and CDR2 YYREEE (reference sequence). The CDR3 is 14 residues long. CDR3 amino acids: CASSFGDSYNEQFF. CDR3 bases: TGTGCCAGCAGCTTCGGGGACTCCTACAATGAGCAGTTCTTC.

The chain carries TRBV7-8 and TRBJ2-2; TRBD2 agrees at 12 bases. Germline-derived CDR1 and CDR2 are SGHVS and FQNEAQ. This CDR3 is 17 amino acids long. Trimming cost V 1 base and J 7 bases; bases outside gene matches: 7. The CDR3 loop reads CASSLEALAGGHGELFF. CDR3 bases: TGTGCCAGCAGCTTAGAAGCTCTAGCGGGAGGGCACGGGGAGCTGTTTTTT.

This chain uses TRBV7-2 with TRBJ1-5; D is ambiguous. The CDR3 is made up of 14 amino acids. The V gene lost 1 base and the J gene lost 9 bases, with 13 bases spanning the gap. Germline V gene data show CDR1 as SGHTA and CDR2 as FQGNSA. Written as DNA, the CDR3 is TGTGCCAGCAGCTTAGAGTCCACCTTTGGGCCCCAGCATTTT. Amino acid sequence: CASSLESTFGPQHF.

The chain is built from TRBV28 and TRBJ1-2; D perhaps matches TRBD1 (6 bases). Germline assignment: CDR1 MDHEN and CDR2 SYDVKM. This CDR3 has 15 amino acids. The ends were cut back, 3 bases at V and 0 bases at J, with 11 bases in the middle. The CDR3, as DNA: TGTGCCAGCAGTTTCCCCGACAGGTCTAACTATGGCTACACCTTC. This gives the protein CASSFPDRSNYGYTF.

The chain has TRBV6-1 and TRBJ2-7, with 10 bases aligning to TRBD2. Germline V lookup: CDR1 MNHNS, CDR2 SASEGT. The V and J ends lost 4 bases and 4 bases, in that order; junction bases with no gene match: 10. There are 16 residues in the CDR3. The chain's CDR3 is CASSAEASGSSYEQYF. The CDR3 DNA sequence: TGTGCCAGCAGTGCGGAAGCTAGCGGGAGTTCATACGAGCAGTACTTC.

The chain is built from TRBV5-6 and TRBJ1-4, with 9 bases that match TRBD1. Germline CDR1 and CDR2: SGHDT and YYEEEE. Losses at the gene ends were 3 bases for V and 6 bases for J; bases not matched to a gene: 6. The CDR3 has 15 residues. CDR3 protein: CASSSTGGGDEKLFF. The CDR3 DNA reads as TGTGCCAGCAGCTCAACAGGGGGCGGCGATGAAAAACTGTTTTTT.

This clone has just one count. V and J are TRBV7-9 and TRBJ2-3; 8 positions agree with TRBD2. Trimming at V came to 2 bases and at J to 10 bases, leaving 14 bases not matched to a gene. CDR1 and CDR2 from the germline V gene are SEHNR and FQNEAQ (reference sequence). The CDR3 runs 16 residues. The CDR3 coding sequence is TGTGCCAGCAGCTTACGGAGCGGGGGCGGAGAGGATCCGCAGTATTTT. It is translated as CASSLRSGGGEDPQYF.